These 16 T cell receptor beta chains came from one sample sequenced in a study of identifying expanded T cells in peripheral blood. Sequenced by immunoSEQ multiplex PCR; TCRdb stores in-frame clones only, minus some. The table includes more than 80,000 clones, about 91% detected once. The sequencing input was blood. Every receptor here comes from a person between 18 and 69 years old in good health.

The rearrangement uses TRBV6-4 and TRBJ2-2; 7 nucleotides agree with TRBD1. The germline V gene has CDR1 MRHNA and CDR2 SNTAGT. The CDR3 extends over 14 amino acids. Trimming took 5 bases from V and 4 from J; bases not matched to a gene: 4. As DNA, the CDR3 is TGTGCCAGCAGTTACAGGGGAGCCACCGGGGAGCTGTTTTTT. Its protein is CASSYRGATGELFF.

The chain employs TRBV7-8 and TRBJ2-7, with 7 bases matching TRBD1. CDR3 length equals 14 residues. Germline values: CDR1 SGHVS, CDR2 FQNEAQ. After removal of 5 bases from V and 6 bases from J, the junction contained 10 bases not matched to a gene. This CDR3 reads CASSRGQELGEQYF. CDR3 DNA: TGTGCCAGCAGCAGAGGACAGGAACTGGGCGAGCAGTACTTC.

The rearrangement joins TRBV5-4 to TRBJ2-5; D is unclear. Germline V lookup: CDR1 SGHNT, CDR2 YYREEE (reference sequence). The CDR3 sequence is 14 residues long. Trimming shortened V by 1 base and J by 3 bases, and 10 bases separated the two germline ends. CDR3 nucleotide sequence: TGTGCCAGCAGCTTGTGGGCAGGAAAAGAGACCCAGTACTTC. Translation: CASSLWAGKETQYF.

This chain connects TRBV30 to TRBJ1-6; D perhaps matches TRBD1 (6 bases). Trimming took off 3 bases at V and 7 bases at J, with 10 bases between the two ends. The CDR3 loop spans 13 amino acids. Germline lookup yields CDR1 GTSNPN and CDR2 SVGIG (reference sequence). CDR3 nucleotides: TGTGCCTGGAGCGGGACATCGAATTCACCCCTCCACTTT. This translates into CAWSGTSNSPLHF.

The chain carries TRBV7-8 and TRBJ2-7; TRBD2 is a possible D gene (5 bases). The CDR3 is made up of 15 amino acids. V was trimmed by 1 base and J by 1 base, leaving 11 bases between them. Germline V gives CDR1 SGHVS, CDR2 FQNEAQ. This chain's CDR3 is CASSLDGPGSYEQYF. CDR3 in DNA: TGTGCCAGCAGCTTAGACGGGCCGGGGTCCTACGAGCAGTACTTC.

This clone was seen once. The chain combines TRBV5-4 with TRBJ2-7; 7 nucleotides align to TRBD1. Trimming at V came to 2 bases and at J to 0 bases, leaving 14 bases not matched to a gene. The CDR3 has 18 residues. CDR1 and CDR2 from the germline V gene are SGHNT and YYREEE (reference sequence). CDR3 coding DNA: TGTGCCAGCAGCTTCTCCGACATAATCAGGGGGTCCTCCTACGAGCAGTACTTC. This codes for CASSFSDIIRGSSYEQYF.

V gene TRBV6-5 combines with J gene TRBJ2-5, with 12 bases matching TRBD2. CDR1 and CDR2 (germline): MNHEY, SVGAGI. The CDR3 totals 15 residues. After removal of 5 bases from V and 11 bases from J, the junction contained 12 bases not matched to a gene. DNA of the CDR3: TGTGCCAGCAGTAGAGCATCTGGACTAGCGGGGATGCAGTACTTC. It specifies CASSRASGLAGMQYF.

This sequence joins TRBV15 and TRBJ2-1; D unclear. The V end lost 0 bases, the J end lost 7 bases, and 4 bases lay between the germline ends. CDR1 is LNHNV, CDR2 YYDKDF, per germline (reference sequence). The length of the CDR3 is 12 residues. CDR3 region: CATSREMNEQFF. The CDR3 DNA sequence: TGTGCCACCAGCAGAGAAATGAATGAGCAGTTCTTC.

This clone was found once. Here the CDR3 reads CASSLGRLRQYF. CDR3 DNA: TGTGCCAGCAGTTTAGGCCGGCTCCGGCAGTATTTT. The chain combines TRBV28 with TRBJ2-3; D is uncertain. CDR1 is MDHEN, CDR2 SYDVKM, per germline. This CDR3 spans 12 amino acids. Trimming took 2 bases from V and 11 from J, leaving 11 bases between them. Full variable domain (rest looked up from reference TRBV28 and TRBJ2-3): DVKVTQSSRYLVKRTGEKVFLECVQDMDHENMFWYRQDPGLGLRLIYFSYDVKMKEKGDIPEGYSVSREKKERFSLILESASTNQTSMYLCASSLGRLRQYFGPGTRLTVL.

The chain combines TRBV5-5 with TRBJ2-7; maybe TRBD2 (5 bases). CDR3 length: 14 residues. Germline V gene data show CDR1 as SGHKS and CDR2 as YYEKEE (reference sequence). V lost 3 bases to trimming and J lost 0 bases, with 10 bases between them. The CDR3 region has the DNA TGTGCCAGCAGCTCTAGCTCCAGCTCCTACGAGCAGTACTTC. Its translation: CASSSSSSSYEQYF.

The chain recombines TRBV10-2 with TRBJ2-1; D is undetermined. Germline V gene lookup returns CDR1 WSHSY and CDR2 SAAADI. Trimming removed 3 bases from V and 0 bases from J, with 9 bases in between. CDR3 length: 15 amino acids. This CDR3 reads CASSDLLSSYNEQFF. Written as DNA, the CDR3 is TGCGCCAGCAGTGATCTCCTTAGCTCCTACAATGAGCAGTTCTTC.

The CDR3 DNA is TGTGCCTGGGGACAGACAACTAATGAAAAACTGTTTTTT. This gives the protein CAWGQTTNEKLFF. This chain connects TRBV30 to TRBJ1-4; tentative D call: TRBD1 (6 bases). Germline CDR1 is GTSNPN and CDR2 is SVGIG (reference sequence). V gave up 5 bases and J gave up 0 bases, with 7 bases separating them. The CDR3 contains 13 residues.

The chain carries TRBV5-4 and TRBJ2-5, with a tentative D call TRBD1 (6 bases). This CDR3 spans 15 amino acids. The germline CDR1 and CDR2 sequences are SGHNT and YYREEE (reference sequence). V was trimmed by 1 base and J by 4 bases, leaving 14 bases between them. As DNA, the CDR3 is TGTGCCAGCAGCTTGAGGTGGGGGCGAGCAGAGACCCAGTACTTC. Residues: CASSLRWGRAETQYF.

The V and J genes are TRBV5-1 and TRBJ2-7; TRBD1 agrees at 9 bases. The CDR3 totals 14 residues. With V trimmed by 0 bases and J by 4 bases, 2 bases remained unmatched. CDR1 is SGHRS and CDR2 is YFSETQ in the germline V gene. CDR3 in amino acids: CASSLDGTGYEQYF. CDR3 coding DNA: TGCGCCAGCAGCTTGGATGGGACAGGGTACGAGCAGTACTTC. The whole variable domain, remainder taken from reference TRBV5-1 and TRBJ2-7, is KAGVTQTPRYLIKTRGQQVTLSCSPISGHRSVSWYQQTPGQGLQFLFEYFSETQRNKGNFPGRFSGRQFSNSRSEMNVSTLELGDSALYLCASSLDGTGYEQYFGPGTRLTVT.

The chain employs TRBV7-2 and TRBJ1-2; D uncertain. Trimming removed 4 bases from V and 4 bases from J, with 16 bases in between. CDR1 and CDR2 (germline): SGHTA, FQGNSA. The CDR3 spans 15 residues. The CDR3 nucleotides are TGTGCCAGCAGCTCTTCCGGACGGCCCCTCTATGGCTACACCTTC. Amino acids: CASSSSGRPLYGYTF.

The V and J genes are TRBV30 and TRBJ2-1, with TRBD1 as a possible D gene (6 bases). Germline V gene data show CDR1 as GTSNPN and CDR2 as SVGIG (reference sequence). The ends were cut back, 4 bases at V and 4 bases at J, with 11 bases in the middle. This CDR3 contains 13 residues. As DNA, the CDR3 is TGTGCCTGGAAGCAGGGGTCATACAATGAGCAGTTCTTC. As protein: CAWKQGSYNEQFF.